A single sample gave rise to the 28 T cell receptor beta chains below, sequenced in a study of blood T cells in healthy people across ages. Together with a sample-barcoded 5' primer, a J-beta primer mix was included in a second PCR lasting about 7 to 12 cycles. TCRdb reanalysed the 5' RACE reads using MiXCR and keeps one entry per CDR3 protein. The sample has roughly 640,000 distinct CDR3 sequences; approximately 30% are singletons. The sequenced material came from blood. All receptors derive from a woman older than 75 in good health.

This clonotype was observed at least ten times. V is TRBV10-3 and J is TRBJ2-7, with 10 bases lining up with TRBD1. This CDR3 is built from 13 residues. Germline CDR1 and CDR2: ENHRY and SYGVKD. The trim removed 8 bases at V and 3 bases at J, leaving 4 bases unmatched. The CDR3 reads CAIGGQGIYEQYF. CDR3 DNA: TGTGCCATCGGGGGACAGGGGATCTACGAGCAGTACTTC.

This clonotype was detected a few times. The chain employs TRBV3-1 and TRBJ1-1; perhaps TRBD1 as D (5 bases). The germline V gene has CDR1 LGHDT and CDR2 YNNKEL (reference sequence). The CDR3 is made up of 15 amino acids. V was clipped by 1 base and J by 5 bases, with 14 bases between them. The chain's CDR3 is CASSQGAGPRTEAFF. CDR3 coding DNA: TGTGCCAGCAGCCAAGGGGCAGGGCCCCGGACTGAAGCTTTCTTT.

This clonotype was found many times. The CDR3 DNA reads as TGCGCCACCACGACAGGGATGAACACTGAAGCTTTCTTT. Translating gives CATTTGMNTEAFF. The genes are TRBV5-1 and TRBJ1-1; 7 nucleotides line up with TRBD1. The CDR3 contains 13 residues. Germline loops: CDR1 SGHRS, CDR2 YFSETQ. With V trimmed by 9 bases and J by 0 bases, 5 bases remained unmatched.

The V gene is TRBV7-9, the J gene TRBJ2-1; D is uncertain. The J call is uncertain, as TRBJ2-7 better fits the DNA end. The CDR3 consists of 17 residues. Germline CDR1 and CDR2: SEHNR and FQNEAQ (reference sequence). The DNA of the CDR3 is TGTGCCAGCAGCTTAAATTCTGGAATCGGCGCCTACAATGAGCAGTACTTC. This sequence encodes CASSLNSGIGAYNEQYF.

This clonotype has a handful of counts. This may be a read error, as it is one base from a much larger clone. The chain joins TRBV28 to TRBJ2-1; tentatively, D is TRBD1 or TRBD2 (5 bases each). The J call may be incorrect, as the DNA end agrees better with TRBJ2-7. CDR1 and CDR2 (germline): MDHEN, SYDVKM. This CDR3 is 17 amino acids long. The CDR3 here is CASPPAGRGFSYNEQYF. The CDR3 DNA is TGTGCCAGCCCGCCCGCCGGCCGGGGCTTCTCCTACAATGAGCAGTACTTC.

Of note for this clonotype: This may stem from a read error, because a much larger clone lies one nucleotide away. The CDR3 nucleotides are TGTGCCAGCAGCGCTGGTTCTATGGGTGCGACGTACTTC. Translating it yields CASSAGSMGATYF. The chain combines TRBV11-2 with TRBJ2-5; D not certain. This CDR3 comprises 13 residues. Trimming cost V 5 bases and J 13 bases, with 20 bases left between them. Germline lookup yields CDR1 SGHAT and CDR2 FQNNGV.

This clonotype was seen many times. The genes are TRBV20-1 and TRBJ1-2, with D unresolved. The V and J ends lost 0 bases and 6 bases respectively, with 14 bases between them. Germline CDR1 and CDR2: DFQATT and SNEGSKA (reference sequence). The CDR3 extends over 14 amino acids. The CDR3 DNA reads TGCAGTGCTAGAGATCGGAGGGTGGTCGATGGCTACACCTTC. Translation: CSARDRRVVDGYTF.

In this sample, this clonotype turned up a few times. This may be a read error, as it is one base from a much larger clone. Here the CDR3 reads CAWSGMNEQYF. The CDR3 DNA follows: TGTGCCTGGAGTGGGATGAATGAGCAGTACTTC. The rearrangement links TRBV30 to TRBJ2-7; D gene unclear. The CDR3 loop spans 11 amino acids. Looked up from germline, CDR1 is GTSNPN and CDR2 is SVGIG (reference sequence). Trimming shortened V by 1 base and J by 7 bases, and 8 bases separated the two germline ends.

At least ten counts were recorded for this clonotype. The chain is built from TRBV7-9 and TRBJ2-7; 9 bases match TRBD1. Per germline, CDR1 SEHNR and CDR2 FQNEAQ (reference sequence). The CDR3 contains 16 residues. J lost 2 bases, V lost 4 bases, and 9 bases had no gene match. CDR3 sequence reads: CASSSLPGQGTYEQYF. As DNA, the CDR3 is TGTGCCAGCAGCTCACTCCCGGGACAGGGAACCTACGAGCAGTACTTC.

The CDR3 sequence: CASSPRRVGSSLNTEAFF. Written as DNA, the CDR3 is TGTGCCAGCAGCCCCCGCAGGGTTGGGTCCAGTCTGAACACTGAAGCTTTCTTT. This chain links TRBV7-9 with TRBJ1-1; D is possibly TRBD1 (5 bases). CDR3 length: 18 residues. The germline V gene encodes CDR1 SEHNR and CDR2 FQNEAQ (reference sequence). Trimming pared 5 bases from V and 0 bases from J, leaving 22 bases between.

This clonotype occurred a few times. The chain carries TRBV4-1 and TRBJ1-4, with 9 bases that match TRBD1. CDR1 is MGHRA and CDR2 is YSYEKL in the germline V gene. V dropped 3 bases and J dropped 3; count of bases not matched to a gene: 14. This CDR3 region has 19 residues. The CDR3 sequence is CASSHGTPGQGGPNEKLFF. The CDR3 coding sequence is TGCGCCAGCAGCCATGGAACCCCGGGACAGGGTGGCCCTAATGAAAAACTGTTTTTT.

The chain combines TRBV4-2 with TRBJ1-5; tentative D call: TRBD1 (5 bases). CDR1 is LGHNA, CDR2 YNFKEQ, per germline. CDR3 length: 16 residues. V lost 0 bases, J lost 0 bases, and 9 bases lay in between. CDR3 region: CASSQDRQGSNQPQHF. The DNA of the CDR3 is TGTGCCAGCAGCCAAGATCGTCAGGGTAGCAATCAGCCCCAGCATTTT.

This rearrangement joins TRBV15 to TRBJ2-5; D unresolved. CDR3 length: 15 amino acids. V shed 1 base and J shed 2 bases, with 11 bases lying between them. The germline gives CDR1 LNHNV, CDR2 YYDKDF (reference sequence). The chain's CDR3 is CATSRAWGRQETQYF. CDR3 nucleotide sequence: TGTGCCACCAGCAGAGCATGGGGTAGACAAGAGACCCAGTACTTC. The entire variable domain, with the rest obtained from reference TRBV15 and TRBJ2-5, is as follows: DAMVIQNPRYQVTQFGKPVTLSCSQTLNHNVMYWYQQKSSQAPKLLFHYYDKDFNNEADTPDNFQSRRPNTSFCFLDIRSPGLGDTAMYLCATSRAWGRQETQYFGPGTRLLVL.

Worth noting for this clonotype: This is likely a read error, given that the CDR3 carries no conserved phenylalanine or tryptophan at its end. This chain links TRBV5-1 with TRBJ2-5, with 8 bases aligning to TRBD2. The J call is uncertain, as TRBJ2-7 better fits the DNA end. This CDR3 has 16 amino acids. Germline CDR1 is SGHRS and CDR2 is YFSETQ. This CDR3 reads CARSLSPAGDSYEQYL. CDR3 bases: TGCGCCCGCAGCTTGTCCCCAGCGGGGGACTCCTACGAGCAGTACCTC.

This clonotype has ten or more counts. The rearrangement links TRBV5-1 to TRBJ2-3; no definite D call. The V and J ends lost 0 bases and 0 bases respectively, with 5 bases between them. The CDR3 is 14 residues long. Germline CDR1 and CDR2: SGHRS and YFSETQ. CDR3 region: CASSLAWSTDTQYF. The CDR3 DNA is TGCGCCAGCAGCTTGGCATGGAGCACAGATACGCAGTATTTT. The complete variable domain, with remaining parts taken from reference TRBV5-1 and TRBJ2-3, reads KAGVTQTPRYLIKTRGQQVTLSCSPISGHRSVSWYQQTPGQGLQFLFEYFSETQRNKGNFPGRFSGRQFSNSRSEMNVSTLELGDSALYLCASSLAWSTDTQYFGPGTRLTVL.

This chain joins TRBV9 and TRBJ1-1; 7 bases line up with TRBD1. CDR3 size: 13 residues. J lost 5 bases, V lost 2 bases, and 3 bases had no gene match. Germline CDR1 reads SGDLS; CDR2 reads YYNGEE. CDR3 sequence (DNA): TGTGCCAGCAGCGTTACAGGGGAAACTGAAGCTTTCTTT. Translated, it gives CASSVTGETEAFF.

About this clonotype: This may stem from a read error, because a much larger clone lies one nucleotide away. This chain uses TRBV5-6 with TRBJ2-7; 7 bases agree with TRBD1. In germline, CDR1 is SGHDT, CDR2 YYEEEE. V was pared by 2 bases and J by 5 bases, with 13 bases of the junction left unmatched. This CDR3 is 16 amino acids long. As DNA, the CDR3 is TGTGCCAGCAGCTTAAGGGGGCGGAAACAGGGCCACGAGCAGTACTTC. Protein: CASSLRGRKQGHEQYF.

This clonotype was recorded at least ten times. A clone one base away is much larger, so this may be a read error. V gene TRBV20-1 combines with J gene TRBJ2-5; unclear D gene. Germline CDR1 DFQATT, CDR2 SNEGSKA (reference sequence). Trimming pared 2 bases from V and 11 bases from J, leaving 15 bases between. This CDR3 has 12 amino acids. This CDR3 reads CSARSFYNEQYF. Written as DNA, the CDR3 is TGCAGTGCTAGAAGTTTTTACAATGAGCAGTACTTC.

As for this clonotype: This may be a read error: a much more frequent sequence differs by one nucleotide. The rearrangement uses TRBV20-1 and TRBJ2-7, with D possibly matching TRBD1 (6 bases). CDR1 DFQATT and CDR2 SNEGSKA come from the germline V gene (reference sequence). The CDR3 is 15 residues long. CDR3 sequence (DNA): TGCAGTGCTAGGTCCGGGACACCTTTCTCCTTCGAGCAGTACTTC. It yields the protein CSARSGTPFSFEQYF.

The sample holds a few counts of this clonotype. V usage is TRBV7-2 and J usage is TRBJ2-2, with D tentatively TRBD2 (5 bases). This CDR3 has 15 residues. Deletions cut 2 bases from V and 5 bases from J, with 12 bases between. Germline V CDR1 and CDR2: SGHTA, FQGNSA. CDR3 residues: CASSLSTGFTGELFF. CDR3 in DNA: TGTGCCAGCAGCTTATCAACGGGGTTTACCGGGGAGCTGTTTTTT.

Concerning this clonotype itself: A much larger clone differs from this one at a single base, so this may be a read error. V is TRBV27 and J is TRBJ2-5; TRBD1 matches at 8 bases. Trimming cost V 4 bases and J 11 bases; bases outside gene matches: 9. The CDR3 covers 13 residues. CDR1 is MNHEY, CDR2 SMNVEV, per germline (reference sequence). DNA for the CDR3: TGTGCCAGCAGTTGGACAGGGCAGGGTGAGCAGTACTTC. Its translation: CASSWTGQGEQYF.

The rearrangement joins TRBV7-2 to TRBJ1-2; TRBD1 matches 8 bases. Germline CDR1 and CDR2: SGHTA and FQGNSA. The CDR3 sequence is 12 residues long. The V and J ends lost 7 bases and 4 bases, in that order; junction bases with no gene match: 2. CDR3 loop: CASTDRGYGYTF. DNA for the CDR3: TGTGCCAGCACAGACAGGGGCTATGGCTACACCTTC.

Of note for this clonotype: A read error may produce the germline difference seen at one junction end. This sequence joins TRBV29-1 and TRBJ2-7, with D perhaps assigned TRBD1 or TRBD2 (6 bases each). The CDR3 is 12 residues long. In germline, CDR1 is SQVTM, CDR2 ANQGSEA. As DNA, the CDR3 is TGCAGCGTTACGGGGGCCTACAATGAGCAGTGCTTC. Translating it yields CSVTGAYNEQCF.

This clonotype was counted at least ten times. The chain links TRBV20-1 to TRBJ2-7; TRBD2 aligns across 14 bases. Trimming took 0 bases from V and 1 from J; bases not matched to a gene: 2. Germline CDR1 is DFQATT and CDR2 is SNEGSKA (reference sequence). This CDR3 contains 16 residues. The CDR3 is CSARDGTSGGSYEQYF. Here the CDR3 DNA reads TGCAGTGCTAGAGACGGGACTAGCGGGGGTTCCTACGAGCAGTACTTC.

V gene TRBV6-6 combines with J gene TRBJ1-5; D remains ambiguous. The V and J ends lost 0 bases and 9 bases respectively, with 15 bases between them. The germline V gene has CDR1 MNHNY and CDR2 SVGAGI (reference sequence). CDR3 length: 15 amino acids. The CDR3 is CASSYSRTAVGPQHF. CDR3 nucleotide sequence: TGTGCCAGCAGTTACTCGAGAACGGCCGTGGGGCCCCAGCATTTT.

The chain joins TRBV24-1 to TRBJ2-5; weak D call: TRBD2 (5 bases). CDR1 and CDR2 (germline): KGHDR, SFDVKD. Deletions cut 0 bases from V and 11 bases from J, with 15 bases between. The CDR3 is 14 amino acids. The CDR3 region has the DNA TGTGCCACCAGTGATTTGAGGAGGTCCTACGGGCAGTACTTC. It codes for CATSDLRRSYGQYF.

The chain uses TRBV9 and TRBJ1-5; TRBD1 aligns across 7 bases. Losses at the gene ends were 4 bases for V and 0 bases for J; bases not matched to a gene: 4. CDR3 length: 15 amino acids. CDR1 and CDR2 from the germline V gene are SGDLS and YYNGEE. This CDR3 is CASSSQGVSNQPQHF. DNA for the CDR3: TGTGCCAGCAGCTCCCAGGGGGTTAGCAATCAGCCCCAGCATTTT.

As for this clonotype: Without the conserved terminal phenylalanine or tryptophan, this CDR3 likely stems from a read error. The CDR3 region is CASSGGTSGGLNSYEQYC. The CDR3 bases are TGTGCCAGCAGCGGCGGTACTAGCGGGGGCCTCAACTCCTACGAGCAGTACTGC. This chain uses TRBV9 with TRBJ2-7; 11 nucleotides align to TRBD2. CDR3 length: 18 residues. Germline V lookup: CDR1 SGDLS, CDR2 YYNGEE. V was clipped by 3 bases and J by 0 bases; unmatched bases: 11.